A selection of T cell receptor beta chains follows, all from one sample in a study of shared clonotypes between healthy human individuals. Assay: immunoSEQ multiplex PCR; the TCRdb copy retains only in-frame clones and omits some. The profile shows roughly 2.5 million clones, approximately 92% of them singletons. The specimen was naive CD4+ T cells sorted from blood. These receptors were taken from a man younger than 35 in good health. CDR3s include the opening cysteine and the closing phenylalanine or tryptophan. Fields, in order: J gene, clone size, D gene, V gene, CDR3 protein, CDR3 DNA. A D gene is named only where the DNA matches it firmly. Size is stated for part of the rows, as once, few or many counts, or as a class when the clone is expanded.

>TRBJ1-2|.|.|TRBV10-3
CAISENPGYGYTF
TGTGCCATCAGTGAAAACCCCGGCTATGGCTACACCTTC
>TRBJ1-1|few|TRBD1|TRBV7-9
CASSLGTENTEAFF
TGTGCCAGCAGTCTCGGGACAGAAAACACTGAAGCTTTCTTT
>TRBJ2-1|.|.|TRBV18
CASSPKGAVNEQFF
TGTGCCAGCTCACCAAAAGGAGCCGTCAATGAGCAGTTCTTC
>TRBJ2-3|.|TRBD1|TRBV10-1
CASSESRDRNTDTQYF
TGCGCCAGCAGTGAGTCCCGGGACAGAAACACAGATACGCAGTATTTT
>TRBJ2-1|once|.|TRBV9
CASSVAEGLGGAFEQFF
TGTGCCAGCAGCGTAGCGGAAGGACTAGGGGGGGCATTTGAGCAGTTCTTC
>TRBJ2-1|few|.|TRBV19
CASTVTPSSYNEQFF
TGTGCCAGTACCGTGACCCCCAGCTCCTACAATGAGCAGTTCTTC
>TRBJ2-4|.|.|TRBV5-6
CASSPPGTKNIQYF
TGTGCCAGCAGCCCCCCAGGGACCAAAAACATTCAGTACTTC
>TRBJ2-5|.|TRBD1|TRBV5-1
CASRSSDRGHETQYF
TGCGCCAGCAGGTCCTCCGACAGGGGGCATGAGACCCAGTACTTC
>TRBJ2-7|.|.|TRBV4-3
CASSQDLTAVAYEQYF
TGCGCCAGCAGCCAAGATCTTACAGCGGTCGCCTACGAGCAGTACTTC
>TRBJ1-1|.|TRBD1|TRBV5-3
CARSFDRGWTEAFF
TGTGCCAGAAGCTTCGACAGGGGATGGACTGAAGCTTTCTTT
>TRBJ1-1|once|TRBD1|TRBV19
CASSFQQGEAFF
TGTGCCAGTAGTTTCCAACAGGGGGAAGCTTTCTTT
>TRBJ2-7|.|.|TRBV5-1
CASSLPGSLSEQYF
TGCGCCAGCAGCTTGCCGGGATCTCTTTCAGAGCAGTACTTC
>TRBJ2-3|.|.|TRBV9
CASSEVLDGTQYF
TGTGCCAGCAGCGAAGTGCTTGACGGCACGCAGTATTTT
>TRBJ2-5|.|.|TRBV5-6
CASSSTSGGETQYF
TGTGCCAGCAGCTCAACTTCAGGGGGGGAGACCCAGTACTTC
>TRBJ2-7|.|TRBD1|TRBV5-4
CASSRGQGDGEQYF
TGTGCCAGCAGCCGGGGACAGGGGGATGGTGAGCAGTACTTC
>TRBJ2-2|.|.|TRBV5-1
CASSPWTANTGELFF
TGCGCCAGCAGCCCCTGGACAGCGAACACCGGGGAGCTGTTTTTT
>TRBJ2-7|.|.|TRBV4-3
CASSQEGGYEQYF
TGCGCCAGCAGCCAAGAGGGAGGCTACGAGCAGTACTTC
>TRBJ1-5|few|.|TRBV11-2
CASSLNLESRGSNQPQHF
TGTGCCAGCAGCTTAAATCTGGAGTCGAGGGGAAGCAATCAGCCCCAGCATTTT
>TRBJ1-4|few|.|TRBV28
CASSLRVATNEKLFF
TGTGCCAGCAGTTTAAGGGTTGCAACTAATGAAAAACTGTTTTTT
>TRBJ2-7|.|TRBD1|TRBV7-8
CASSRQQGAVEQYF
TGTGCCAGCAGCCGGCAGCAGGGGGCGGTCGAGCAGTACTTC
>TRBJ2-2|.|TRBD1|TRBV9
CASKRRGRVVNTGELFF
TGTGCCAGCAAACGCAGGGGGCGCGTAGTTAACACCGGGGAGCTGTTTTTT
>TRBJ2-1|.|TRBD2|TRBV10-3
CAIRPMDSGIRNEQFF
TGTGCCATCAGACCCATGGATAGCGGGATTAGGAATGAGCAGTTCTTC
>TRBJ2-7|.|.|TRBV18
CASSPVLMSSYEQYF
TGTGCCAGCTCACCGGTACTTATGAGCTCCTACGAGCAGTACTTC
>TRBJ2-5|once|TRBD2|TRBV6-5
CASSYTLAGQETQYF
TGTGCCAGCAGTTATACCCTAGCGGGCCAAGAGACCCAGTACTTC
>TRBJ1-5|.|.|TRBV27
CASSSGSGLGNQPQHF
TGTGCCAGCAGTTCCGGAAGCGGGTTGGGAAATCAGCCCCAGCATTTT
>TRBJ1-1|.|.|TRBV5-1
CASSLGQGGTEAFF
TGCGCCAGCAGCTTGGGGCAGGGAGGGACTGAAGCTTTCTTT
>TRBJ1-1|.|.|TRBV7-9
CASSFQGNTEAFF
TGTGCCAGCAGCTTTCAGGGTAACACTGAAGCTTTCTTT